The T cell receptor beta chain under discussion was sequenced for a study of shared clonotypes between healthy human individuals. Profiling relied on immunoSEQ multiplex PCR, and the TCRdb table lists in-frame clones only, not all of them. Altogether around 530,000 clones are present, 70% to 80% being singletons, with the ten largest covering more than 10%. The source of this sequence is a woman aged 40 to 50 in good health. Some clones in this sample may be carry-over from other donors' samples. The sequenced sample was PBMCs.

This chain's CDR3 is CASSGLAGGGQETQYF. CDR3 coding DNA: TGTGCCAGCAGTGGACTAGCGGGAGGGGGGCAAGAGACCCAGTACTTC. This rearrangement joins TRBV2 to TRBJ2-5; 14 bases match TRBD2. CDR1 and CDR2 from the germline V gene are SNHLY and FYNNEI. The CDR3 spans 16 residues. V trimming: 4 bases; J trimming: 2 bases; junction bases outside the gene matches: 3.